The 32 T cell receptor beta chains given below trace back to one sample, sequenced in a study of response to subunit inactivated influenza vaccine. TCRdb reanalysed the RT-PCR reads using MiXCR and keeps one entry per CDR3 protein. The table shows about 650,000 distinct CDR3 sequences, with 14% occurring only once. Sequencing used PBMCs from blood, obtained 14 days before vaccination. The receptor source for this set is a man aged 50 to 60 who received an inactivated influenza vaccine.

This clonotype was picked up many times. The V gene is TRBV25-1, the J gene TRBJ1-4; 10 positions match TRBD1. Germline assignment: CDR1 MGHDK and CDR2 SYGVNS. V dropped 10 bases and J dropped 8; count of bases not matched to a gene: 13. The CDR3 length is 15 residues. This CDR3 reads CATRDRGGRNEKLFF. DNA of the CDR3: TGTGCCACCCGGGACAGGGGAGGTAGAAACGAAAAACTGTTTTTT.

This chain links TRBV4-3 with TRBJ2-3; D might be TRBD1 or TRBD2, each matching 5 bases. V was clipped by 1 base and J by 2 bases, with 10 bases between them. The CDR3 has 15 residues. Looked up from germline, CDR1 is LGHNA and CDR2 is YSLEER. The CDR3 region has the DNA TGCGCCAGCAGCCAAGGAGGGGAGAACACAGATACGCAGTATTTT. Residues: CASSQGGENTDTQYF.

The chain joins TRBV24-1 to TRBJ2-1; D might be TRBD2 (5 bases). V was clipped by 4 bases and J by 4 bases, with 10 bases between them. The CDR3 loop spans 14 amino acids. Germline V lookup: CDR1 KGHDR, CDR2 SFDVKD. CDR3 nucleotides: TGTGCCACCAGTGACGCATCGGGGTACAATGAGCAGTTCTTC. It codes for CATSDASGYNEQFF.

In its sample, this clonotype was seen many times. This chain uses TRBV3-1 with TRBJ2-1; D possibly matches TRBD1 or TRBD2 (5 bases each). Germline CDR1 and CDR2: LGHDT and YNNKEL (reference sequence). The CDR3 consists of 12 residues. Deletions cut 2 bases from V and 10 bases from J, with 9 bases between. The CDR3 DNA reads TGTGCCAGCAGCCAAAGTGGGGACGAGCAGTTCTTC. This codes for CASSQSGDEQFF.

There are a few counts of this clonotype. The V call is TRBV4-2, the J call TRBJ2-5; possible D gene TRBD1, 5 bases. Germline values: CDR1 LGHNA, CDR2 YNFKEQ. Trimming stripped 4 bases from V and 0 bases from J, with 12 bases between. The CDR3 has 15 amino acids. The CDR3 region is CASSPGNRYQETQYF. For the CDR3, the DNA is TGTGCCAGCAGCCCAGGCAACAGGTACCAAGAGACCCAGTACTTC.

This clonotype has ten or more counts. CDR3 nucleotide sequence: TGTGCCAGCAGTGAAAGAGGGGACAGCGCCCTAGCCAAAAACATTCAGTACTTC. Protein product: CASSERGDSALAKNIQYF. The rearrangement uses TRBV6-1 and TRBJ2-4; 7 bases are shared with TRBD1. CDR1 and CDR2 (germline): MNHNS, SASEGT. The CDR3 sequence is 18 residues long. Germline trimming cut 2 bases from V and 0 bases from J; bases unmatched to any gene: 10.

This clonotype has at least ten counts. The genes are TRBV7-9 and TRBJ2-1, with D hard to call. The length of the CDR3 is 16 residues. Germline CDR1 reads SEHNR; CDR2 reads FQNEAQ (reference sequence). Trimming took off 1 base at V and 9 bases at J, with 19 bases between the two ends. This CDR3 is CASSLVVAAPVGEQFF. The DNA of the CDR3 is TGTGCCAGCAGCTTAGTCGTTGCGGCACCCGTTGGTGAGCAGTTCTTC.

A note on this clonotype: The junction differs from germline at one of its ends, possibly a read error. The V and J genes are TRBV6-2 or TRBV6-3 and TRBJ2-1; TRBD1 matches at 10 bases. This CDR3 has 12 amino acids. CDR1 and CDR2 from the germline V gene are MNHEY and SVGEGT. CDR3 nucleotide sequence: TGTGCCAGCAGTGGAGACAGGGGGCTCGGGGTCTTC. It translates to CASSGDRGLGVF.

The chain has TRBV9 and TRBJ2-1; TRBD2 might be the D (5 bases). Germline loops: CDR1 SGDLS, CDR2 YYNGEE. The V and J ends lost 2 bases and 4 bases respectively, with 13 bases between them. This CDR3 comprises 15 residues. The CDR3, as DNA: TGTGCCAGCAGCGTCTTTAGGACGGGATACAATGAGCAGTTCTTC. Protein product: CASSVFRTGYNEQFF.

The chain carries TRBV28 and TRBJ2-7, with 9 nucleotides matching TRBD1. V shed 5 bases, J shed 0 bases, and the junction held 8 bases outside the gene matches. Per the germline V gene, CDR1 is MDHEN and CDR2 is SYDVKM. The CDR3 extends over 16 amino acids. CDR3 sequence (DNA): TGTGCCAGCAGTGGACCTGGGACAGGGAGCTCCTACGAGCAGTACTTC. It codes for CASSGPGTGSSYEQYF.

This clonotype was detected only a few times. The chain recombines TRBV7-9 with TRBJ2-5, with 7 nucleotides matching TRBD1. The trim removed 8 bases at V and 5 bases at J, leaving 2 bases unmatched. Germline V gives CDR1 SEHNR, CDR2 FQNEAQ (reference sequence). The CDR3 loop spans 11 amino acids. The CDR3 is CASFRGETQYF. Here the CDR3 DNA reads TGTGCCAGCTTCAGGGGGGAGACCCAGTACTTC.

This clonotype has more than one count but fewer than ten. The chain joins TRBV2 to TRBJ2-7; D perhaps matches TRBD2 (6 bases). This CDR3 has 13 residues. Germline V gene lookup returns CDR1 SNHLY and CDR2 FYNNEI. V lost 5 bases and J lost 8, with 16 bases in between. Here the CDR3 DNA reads TGTGCCAGCAGTCGGGACTTTACCTCTCAGCAGTACTTC. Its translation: CASSRDFTSQQYF.

Here the CDR3 reads CASSLVFEAQYF. In DNA, the CDR3 is TGTGCCAGCAGCTTAGTATTTGAAGCGCAGTATTTT. This sequence joins TRBV11-2 and TRBJ2-3, with D unresolved. Trimming took off 1 base at V and 10 bases at J, with 9 bases between the two ends. The CDR3 is made up of 12 amino acids. Germline CDR1 SGHAT, CDR2 FQNNGV.

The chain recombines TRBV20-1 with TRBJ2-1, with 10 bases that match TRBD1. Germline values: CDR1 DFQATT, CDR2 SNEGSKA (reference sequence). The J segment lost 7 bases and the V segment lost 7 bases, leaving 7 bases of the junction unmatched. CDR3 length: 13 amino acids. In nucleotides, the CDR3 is TGCAGTGGGAGACAGGGGGCTAGGAATGAGCAGTTCTTC. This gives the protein CSGRQGARNEQFF.

The CDR3 loop is CASSFQGHTQYF. The CDR3 DNA is TGTGCCAGCAGTTTCCAGGGACATACGCAGTATTTT. This chain uses TRBV12-3 or TRBV12-4 with TRBJ2-3; D tentatively fits TRBD1 or TRBD2 (5 bases each). V lost 3 bases and J lost 7, with 8 bases in between. This CDR3 region has 12 residues.

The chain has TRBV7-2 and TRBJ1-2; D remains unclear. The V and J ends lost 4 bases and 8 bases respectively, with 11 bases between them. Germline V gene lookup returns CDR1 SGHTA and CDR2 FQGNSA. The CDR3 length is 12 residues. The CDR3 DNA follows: TGTGCCAGCAGCTACATCCCTGGGGGCTACACCTTC. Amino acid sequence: CASSYIPGGYTF.

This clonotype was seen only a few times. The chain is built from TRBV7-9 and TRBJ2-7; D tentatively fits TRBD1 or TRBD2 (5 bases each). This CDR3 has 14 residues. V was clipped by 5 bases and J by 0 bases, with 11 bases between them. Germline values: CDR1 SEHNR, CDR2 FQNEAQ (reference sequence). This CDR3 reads CASSGDGFSYEQYF. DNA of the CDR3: TGTGCCAGCAGCGGGGACGGATTCTCCTACGAGCAGTACTTC.

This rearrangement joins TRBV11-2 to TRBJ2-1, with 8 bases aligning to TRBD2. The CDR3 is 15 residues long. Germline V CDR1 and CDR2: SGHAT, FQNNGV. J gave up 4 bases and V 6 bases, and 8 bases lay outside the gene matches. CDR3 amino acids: CASRLSGGLYNEQFF. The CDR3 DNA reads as TGTGCCAGCAGGTTAAGCGGGGGCCTTTACAATGAGCAGTTCTTC. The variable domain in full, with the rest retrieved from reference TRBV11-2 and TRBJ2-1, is EAGVAQSPRYKIIEKRQSVAFWCNPISGHATLYWYQQILGQGPKLLIQFQNNGVVDDSQLPKDRFSAERLKGVDSTLKIQPAKLEDSAVYLCASRLSGGLYNEQFFGPGTRLTVL.

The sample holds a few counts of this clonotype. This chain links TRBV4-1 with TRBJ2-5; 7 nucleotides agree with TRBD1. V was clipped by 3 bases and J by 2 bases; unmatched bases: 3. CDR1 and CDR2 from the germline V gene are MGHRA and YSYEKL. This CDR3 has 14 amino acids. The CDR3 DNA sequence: TGCGCCAGCAGCCAGATGACAGGGCAAGAGACCCAGTACTTC. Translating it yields CASSQMTGQETQYF.

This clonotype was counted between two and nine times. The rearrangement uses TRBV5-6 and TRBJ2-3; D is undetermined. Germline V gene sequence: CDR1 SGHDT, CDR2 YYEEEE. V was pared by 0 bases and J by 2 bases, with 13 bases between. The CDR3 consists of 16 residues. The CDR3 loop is CASSLVTLPNTDTQYF. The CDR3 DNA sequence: TGTGCCAGCAGCTTGGTTACTCTTCCAAACACAGATACGCAGTATTTT. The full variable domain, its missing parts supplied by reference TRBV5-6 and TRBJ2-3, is DAGVTQSPTHLIKTRGQQVTLRCSPKSGHDTVSWYQQALGQGPQFIFQYYEEEERQRGNFPDRFSGHQFPNYSSELNVNALLLGDSALYLCASSLVTLPNTDTQYFGPGTRLTVL.

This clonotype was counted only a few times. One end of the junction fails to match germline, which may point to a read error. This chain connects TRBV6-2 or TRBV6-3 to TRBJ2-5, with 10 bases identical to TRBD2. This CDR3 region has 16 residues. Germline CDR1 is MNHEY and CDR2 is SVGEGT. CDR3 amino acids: CASSDSSGRALETQYF. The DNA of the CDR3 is TGTGCCAGCAGTGACTCGAGCGGGAGGGCCTTAGAGACCCAGTACTTC.

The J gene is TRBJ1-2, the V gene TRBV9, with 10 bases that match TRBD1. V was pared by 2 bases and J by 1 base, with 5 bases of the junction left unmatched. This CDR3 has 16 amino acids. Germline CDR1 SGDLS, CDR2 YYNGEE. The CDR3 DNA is TGTGCCAGCAGCGTGCGGACAGGGGGATATAACTATGGCTACACCTTC. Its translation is CASSVRTGGYNYGYTF.

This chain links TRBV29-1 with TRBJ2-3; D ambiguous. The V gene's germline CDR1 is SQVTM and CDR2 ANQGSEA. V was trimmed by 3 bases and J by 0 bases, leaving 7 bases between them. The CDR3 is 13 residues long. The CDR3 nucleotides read TGCAGCGTTGACGGTCGCAGCACAGATACGCAGTATTTT. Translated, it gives CSVDGRSTDTQYF.

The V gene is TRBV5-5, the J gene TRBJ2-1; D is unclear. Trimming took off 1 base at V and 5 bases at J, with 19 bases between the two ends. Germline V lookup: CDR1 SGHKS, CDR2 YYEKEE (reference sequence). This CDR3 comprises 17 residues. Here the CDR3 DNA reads TGTGCCAGCAGCTTGCGCTCGATGGGGATATGGGACAATGAGCAGTTCTTC. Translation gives CASSLRSMGIWDNEQFF.

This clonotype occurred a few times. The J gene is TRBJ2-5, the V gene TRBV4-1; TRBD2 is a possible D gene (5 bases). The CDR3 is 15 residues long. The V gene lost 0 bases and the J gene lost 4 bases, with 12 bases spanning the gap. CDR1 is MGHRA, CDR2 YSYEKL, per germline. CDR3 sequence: CASSQDSRGGETQYF. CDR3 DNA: TGCGCCAGCAGCCAAGATTCCCGGGGTGGAGAGACCCAGTACTTC.

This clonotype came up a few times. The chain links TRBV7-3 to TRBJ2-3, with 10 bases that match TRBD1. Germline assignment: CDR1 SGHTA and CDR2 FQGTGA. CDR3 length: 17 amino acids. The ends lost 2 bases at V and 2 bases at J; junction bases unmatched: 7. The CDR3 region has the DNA TGTGCCAGCAGCTTACTTGGGACAGGGGCGCTCACAGATACGCAGTATTTT. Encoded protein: CASSLLGTGALTDTQYF.

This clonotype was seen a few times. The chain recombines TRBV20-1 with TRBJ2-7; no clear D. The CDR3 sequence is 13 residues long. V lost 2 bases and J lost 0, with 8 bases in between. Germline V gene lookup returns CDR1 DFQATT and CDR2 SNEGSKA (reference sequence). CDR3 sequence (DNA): TGCAGTGCTAGAAGGACCGGCTCCTACGAGCAGTACTTC. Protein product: CSARRTGSYEQYF.

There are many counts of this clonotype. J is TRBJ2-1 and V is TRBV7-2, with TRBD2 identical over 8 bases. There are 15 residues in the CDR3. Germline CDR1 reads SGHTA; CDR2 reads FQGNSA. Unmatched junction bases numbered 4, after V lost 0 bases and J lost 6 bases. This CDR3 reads CASSLAGTRGNEQFF. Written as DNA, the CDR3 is TGTGCCAGCAGCTTAGCGGGGACTAGGGGCAATGAGCAGTTCTTC.

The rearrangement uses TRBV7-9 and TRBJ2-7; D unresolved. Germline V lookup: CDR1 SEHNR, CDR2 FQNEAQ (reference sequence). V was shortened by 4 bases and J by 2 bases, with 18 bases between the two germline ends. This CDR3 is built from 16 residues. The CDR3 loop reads CASSSDYRPDPYEQYF. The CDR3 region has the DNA TGTGCCAGCAGCTCCGATTATCGCCCCGATCCCTACGAGCAGTACTTC.

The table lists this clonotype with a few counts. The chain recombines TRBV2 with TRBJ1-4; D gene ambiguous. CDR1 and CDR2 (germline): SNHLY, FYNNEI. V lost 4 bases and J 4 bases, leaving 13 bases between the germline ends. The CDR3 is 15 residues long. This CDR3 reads CASSAAASLNEKLFF. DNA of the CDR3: TGTGCCAGCAGTGCCGCCGCCAGCCTTAATGAAAAACTGTTTTTT.

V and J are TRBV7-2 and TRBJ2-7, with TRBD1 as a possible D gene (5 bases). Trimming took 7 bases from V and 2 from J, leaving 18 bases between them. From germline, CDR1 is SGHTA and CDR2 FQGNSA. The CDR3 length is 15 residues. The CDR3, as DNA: TGTGCCAGCACACCTCGGACATCTCGCGCCTACGAGCAGTACTTC. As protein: CASTPRTSRAYEQYF.

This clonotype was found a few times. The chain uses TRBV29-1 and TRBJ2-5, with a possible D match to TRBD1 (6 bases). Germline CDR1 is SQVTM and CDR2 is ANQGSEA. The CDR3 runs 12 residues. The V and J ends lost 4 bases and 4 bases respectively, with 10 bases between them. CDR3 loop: CSVVAGVETQYF. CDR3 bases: TGCAGCGTTGTCGCAGGGGTAGAGACCCAGTACTTC.